The source of this TCR beta chain is a study of T cell repertoires in cytomegalovirus infection (dated by TCRdb to between 2018 and 2021). Regarding the study in general: Alongside well-studied HLA-B-restricted epitopes, the peptide stimulations were aimed at recently identified HLA-C-restricted CMV epitopes, whose presentation resists viral immunomodulation. Donor HLA type was relevant to the analysis, as public TCR beta signatures indicated carriage of CMV infection together with the matching HLA type. Paper-wide results and their limitations: The ex vivo response was dominated by HLA-C-restricted CMV-specific TCR beta clonotypes, which also provided the single most frequent clonotype in two of eight donors. In both this cohort and an independent 352-donor cohort, the cumulative frequency of public TCR beta family members distinguished carriers of CMV infection plus the relevant HLA type.

The meaning of the sample's treatment or condition label: in vitro stimulation with specific CMV peptide epitopes to enrich CMV-specific T cells. The CDR3 runs 13 amino acids, cysteine and phenylalanine included. CDR3 DNA only is kept here, 39 bases in frame from base 1. V is cut by 2 bases and J by 4 bases, and the space between the germline ends is 8 bases. Reading the germline V gene gives CDR1 SGHNT and CDR2 YENEEA. TCRdb lists the instrument as Illumina HiSeq 1500. The public sequencing data were trimmed at Q25 with fastp and processed into clonotypes with MiXCR by TCRdb, which kept only in-frame beta chains. Rows with one shared CDR3 protein collapse into an entry with the most common genes and DNA. In this sample the table shows approximately 100,000 distinct CDR3 sequences, about 28% of which occur a single time. About 81% of the sample rests with the top ten. Points on this clonotype: Its antigen is not yet known. It has no much larger one-base neighbor in the sample; base qualities were not kept.

The sequence was obtained from a human donor in good health (CMV status not recorded). Some clones in this sample may be carry-over from other donors' samples. Sequenced material: CD8+ T cells from cultured PBMCs, taken from culture after CMV antigen stimulation. This sequence uses TRBV11-3 and TRBJ2-5; the D gene assignment is ambiguous. The DNA reads TGTGCCAGCAGCTTATTCCCCGGAGAGACCCAGTACTTC. The translation is CASSLFPGETQYF.